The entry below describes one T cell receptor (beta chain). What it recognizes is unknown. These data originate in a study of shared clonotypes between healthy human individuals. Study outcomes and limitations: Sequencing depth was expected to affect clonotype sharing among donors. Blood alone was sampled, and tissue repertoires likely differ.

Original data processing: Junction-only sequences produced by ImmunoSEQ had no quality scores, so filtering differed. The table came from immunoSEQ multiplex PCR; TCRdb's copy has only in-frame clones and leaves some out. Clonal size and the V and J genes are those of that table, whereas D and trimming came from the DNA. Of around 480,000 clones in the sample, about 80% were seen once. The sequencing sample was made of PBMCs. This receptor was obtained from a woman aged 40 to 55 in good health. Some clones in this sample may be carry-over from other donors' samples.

The CDR3 DNA sequence: TGTGCCAGCAGTGACTCCCCCGGCGGCTGGGGGATTAATGAGCAGTTCTTC. This codes for CASSDSPGGWGINEQFF. The chain couples TRBV6-4 to TRBJ2-1, with D perhaps being TRBD1 or TRBD2 (5 bases each). V dropped 0 bases and J dropped 7 bases, with 19 bases sitting between them. Germline CDR1 reads MRHNA; CDR2 reads SNTAGT. The CDR3 is made up of 17 amino acids.